These 2 T cell receptor beta chains were sequenced from one sample in a study of relationships among human T cell subsets. Th1 cells were collected as flow-through following bead selections for CD25, CD56 and CD294. From mRNA, alpha and beta CDR3 regions were amplified using semiquantitative ARM-PCR. Exponential amplification used communal superprimers after tagged nested gene-specific primers in ARM-PCR. Each CDR3 protein is one row after TCRdb ran MiXCR on the multiplex PCR reads. In the table there are 10,000 to 15,000 distinct CDR3 sequences, around 70% of which are singletons. Material: CD4+ Th1 cells sorted from blood. These receptors were taken from a man aged 40-49 years in good health.

This clonotype occurred a few times. The chain has TRBV6-2 or TRBV6-3 and TRBJ1-6; D might be TRBD1 (6 bases). Per germline, CDR1 MNHEY and CDR2 SVGEGT. CDR3 length: 15 amino acids. The V and J ends lost 2 bases and 5 bases respectively, with 10 bases between them. CDR3 sequence: CASSYHTGNNSPLHF. The CDR3 DNA sequence: TGTGCCAGCAGTTACCACACAGGGAATAATTCACCCCTCCACTTT.

This sequence joins TRBV18 and TRBJ1-4; no clear D. Looked up from germline, CDR1 is KGHSH and CDR2 is LQKENI. V lost 1 base, J lost 6 bases, and 9 bases lay in between. CDR3 length equals 14 residues. The CDR3 sequence is CASSPQRNYEKLFF. CDR3 bases: TGTGCCAGCTCACCACAGAGGAACTATGAAAAACTGTTTTTT.